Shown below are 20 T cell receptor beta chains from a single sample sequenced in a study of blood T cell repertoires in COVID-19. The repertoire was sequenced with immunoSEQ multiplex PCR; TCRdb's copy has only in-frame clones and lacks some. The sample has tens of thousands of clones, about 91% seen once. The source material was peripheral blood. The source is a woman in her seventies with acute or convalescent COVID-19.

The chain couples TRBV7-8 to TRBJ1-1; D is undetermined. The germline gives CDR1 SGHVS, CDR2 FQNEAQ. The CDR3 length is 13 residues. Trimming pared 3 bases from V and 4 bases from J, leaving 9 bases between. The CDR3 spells CASSFFTGTEAFF. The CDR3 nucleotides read TGTGCCAGCAGCTTCTTCACGGGCACTGAAGCTTTCTTT.

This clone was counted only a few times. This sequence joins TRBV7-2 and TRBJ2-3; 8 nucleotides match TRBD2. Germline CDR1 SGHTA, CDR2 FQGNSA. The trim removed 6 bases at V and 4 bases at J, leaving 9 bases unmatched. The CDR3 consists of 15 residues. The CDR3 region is CASRSSGIEADTQYF. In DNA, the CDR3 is TGTGCCAGCAGAAGTAGCGGGATAGAAGCAGATACGCAGTATTTT.

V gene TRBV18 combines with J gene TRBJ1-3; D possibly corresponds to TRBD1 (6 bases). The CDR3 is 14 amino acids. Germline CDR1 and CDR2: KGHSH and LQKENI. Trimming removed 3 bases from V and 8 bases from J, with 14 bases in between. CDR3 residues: CASSPTTGWDTIYF. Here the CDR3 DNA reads TGTGCCAGCTCACCGACTACAGGGTGGGACACCATATATTTT.

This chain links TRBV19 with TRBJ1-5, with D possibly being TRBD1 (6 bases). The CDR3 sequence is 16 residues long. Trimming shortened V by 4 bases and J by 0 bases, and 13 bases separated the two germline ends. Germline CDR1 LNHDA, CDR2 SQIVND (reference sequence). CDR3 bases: TGTGCCAGTAGTAATGGACAGACTGATAGCAATCAGCCCCAGCATTTT. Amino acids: CASSNGQTDSNQPQHF.

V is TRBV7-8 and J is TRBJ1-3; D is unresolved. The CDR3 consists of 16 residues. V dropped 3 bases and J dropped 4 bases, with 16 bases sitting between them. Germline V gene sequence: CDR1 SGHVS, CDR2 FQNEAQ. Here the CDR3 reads CASSFTRRNTGNTIYF. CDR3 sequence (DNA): TGTGCCAGCAGCTTTACCCGGAGGAATACAGGAAACACCATATATTTT.

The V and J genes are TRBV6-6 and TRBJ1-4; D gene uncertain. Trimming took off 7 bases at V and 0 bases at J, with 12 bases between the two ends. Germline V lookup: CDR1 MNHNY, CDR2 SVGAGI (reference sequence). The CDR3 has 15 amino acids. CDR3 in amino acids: CASMRTVATNEKLFF. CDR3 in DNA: TGTGCCAGCATGCGCACCGTTGCAACTAATGAAAAACTGTTTTTT.

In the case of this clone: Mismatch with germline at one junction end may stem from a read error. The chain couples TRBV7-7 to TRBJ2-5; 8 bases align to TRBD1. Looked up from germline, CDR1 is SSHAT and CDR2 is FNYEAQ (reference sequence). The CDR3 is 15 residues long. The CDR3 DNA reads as TGTGCTAGCAGCTTATCCGGACAGGGCCAAGAGACCCAGTACTTC. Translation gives CASSLSGQGQETQYF. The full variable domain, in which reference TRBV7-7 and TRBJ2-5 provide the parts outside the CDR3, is GAGVSQSPRYKVTKRGQDVTLRCDPISSHATLYWYQQALGQGPEFLTYFNYEAQPDKSGLPSDRFSAERPEGSISTLTIQRTEQRDSAMYRCASSLSGQGQETQYFGPGTRLLVL.

CDR3 coding DNA: TGTGCCAGCAGCACCTATGCGCAGTTCTTC. This sequence encodes CASSTYAQFF. V and J are TRBV28 and TRBJ2-1; D unresolved. V gave up 6 bases and J gave up 12 bases, with 9 bases separating them. Germline loops: CDR1 MDHEN, CDR2 SYDVKM. This CDR3 has 10 amino acids. The entire variable domain, with the rest obtained from reference TRBV28 and TRBJ2-1, is as follows: DVKVTQSSRYLVKRTGEKVFLECVQDMDHENMFWYRQDPGLGLRLIYFSYDVKMKEKGDIPEGYSVSREKKERFSLILESASTNQTSMYLCASSTYAQFFGPGTRLTVL.

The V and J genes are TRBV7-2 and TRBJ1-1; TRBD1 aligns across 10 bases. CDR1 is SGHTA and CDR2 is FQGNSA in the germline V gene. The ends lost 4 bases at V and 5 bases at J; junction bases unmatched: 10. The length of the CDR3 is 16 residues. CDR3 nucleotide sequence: TGTGCCAGCAGCTGGGGGGGGACAGGGGTGCGAACTGAAGCTTTCTTT. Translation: CASSWGGTGVRTEAFF.

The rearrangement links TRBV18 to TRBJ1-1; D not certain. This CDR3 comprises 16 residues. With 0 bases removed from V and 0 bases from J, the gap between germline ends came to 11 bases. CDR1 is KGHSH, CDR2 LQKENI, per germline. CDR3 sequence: CASSPPSYLMNTEAFF. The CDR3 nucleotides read TGTGCCAGCTCACCACCAAGCTATTTGATGAACACTGAAGCTTTCTTT.

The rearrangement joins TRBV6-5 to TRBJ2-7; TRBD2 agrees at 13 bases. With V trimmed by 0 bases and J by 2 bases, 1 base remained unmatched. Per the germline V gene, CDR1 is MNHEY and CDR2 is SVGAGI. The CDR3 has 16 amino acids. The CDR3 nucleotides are TGTGCCAGCAGTTACTCCGGACTAGCGGGGGCCTACGAGCAGTACTTC. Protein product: CASSYSGLAGAYEQYF.

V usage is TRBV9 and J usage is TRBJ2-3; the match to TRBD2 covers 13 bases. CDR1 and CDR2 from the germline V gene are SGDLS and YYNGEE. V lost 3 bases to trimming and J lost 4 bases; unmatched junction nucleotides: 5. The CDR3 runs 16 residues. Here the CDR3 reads CASSAMTSGGSDTQYF. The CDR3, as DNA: TGTGCCAGCAGCGCCATGACTAGCGGGGGGTCAGATACGCAGTATTTT. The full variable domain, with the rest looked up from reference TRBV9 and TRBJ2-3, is DSGVTQTPKHLITATGQRVTLRCSPRSGDLSVYWYQQSLDQGLQFLIQYYNGEERAKGNILERFSAQQFPDLHSELNLSSLELGDSALYFCASSAMTSGGSDTQYFGPGTRLTVL.

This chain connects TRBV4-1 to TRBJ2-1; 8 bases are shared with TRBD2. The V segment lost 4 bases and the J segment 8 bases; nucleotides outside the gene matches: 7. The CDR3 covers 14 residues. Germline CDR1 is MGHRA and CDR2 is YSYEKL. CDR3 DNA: TGCGCCAGCAGCCCAGATTGGCGGGAGGATGAGCAGTTCTTC. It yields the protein CASSPDWREDEQFF.

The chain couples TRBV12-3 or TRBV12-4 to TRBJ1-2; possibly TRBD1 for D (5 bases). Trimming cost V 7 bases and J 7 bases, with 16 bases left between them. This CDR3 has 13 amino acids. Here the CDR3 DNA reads TGTGCCAGCACTCAATTCCAGGGTCTTGGCTACACCTTC. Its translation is CASTQFQGLGYTF.

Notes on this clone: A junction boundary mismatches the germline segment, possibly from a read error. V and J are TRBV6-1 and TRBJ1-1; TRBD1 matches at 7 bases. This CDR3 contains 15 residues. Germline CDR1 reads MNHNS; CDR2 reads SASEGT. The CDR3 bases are TGTGCCAGCAGTCAAGCCTGGACAGGGAACACTGAAGCTTTCTTT. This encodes CASSQAWTGNTEAFF.

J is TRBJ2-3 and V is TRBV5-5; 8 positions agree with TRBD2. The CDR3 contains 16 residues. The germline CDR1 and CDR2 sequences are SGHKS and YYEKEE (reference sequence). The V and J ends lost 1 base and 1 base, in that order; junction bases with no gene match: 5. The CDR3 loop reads CASSLPLSGGTDTQYF. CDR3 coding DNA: TGTGCCAGCAGCTTGCCTCTTAGCGGGGGCACAGATACGCAGTATTTT.

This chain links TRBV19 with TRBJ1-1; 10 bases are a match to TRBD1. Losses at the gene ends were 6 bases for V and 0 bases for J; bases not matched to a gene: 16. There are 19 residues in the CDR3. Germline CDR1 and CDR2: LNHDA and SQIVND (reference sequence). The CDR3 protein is CASRSRWDRGFSMNTEAFF. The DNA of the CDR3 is TGTGCCAGTAGGTCACGATGGGACAGGGGATTCTCTATGAACACTGAAGCTTTCTTT. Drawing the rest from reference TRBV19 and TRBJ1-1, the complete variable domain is DGGITQSPKYLFRKEGQNVTLSCEQNLNHDAMYWYRQDPGQGLRLIYYSQIVNDFQKGDIAEGYSVSREKKESFPLTVTSAQKNPTAFYLCASRSRWDRGFSMNTEAFFGQGTRLTVV.

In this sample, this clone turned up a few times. DNA of the CDR3: TGTGCCAGCAGTGTTTCGGAGGGACAGCCCCAGCATTTT. It encodes CASSVSEGQPQHF. The gene calls are TRBV5-4 and TRBJ1-5; the D is unclear. Germline V CDR1 and CDR2: SGHNT, YYREEE (reference sequence). Trimming shortened V by 5 bases and J by 7 bases, and 13 bases separated the two germline ends. This CDR3 contains 13 residues.

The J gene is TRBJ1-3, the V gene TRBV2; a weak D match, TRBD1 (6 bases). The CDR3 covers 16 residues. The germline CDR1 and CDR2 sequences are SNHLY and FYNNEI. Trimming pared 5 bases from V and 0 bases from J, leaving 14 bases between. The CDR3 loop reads CASSPQTGLSGNTIYF. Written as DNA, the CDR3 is TGTGCCAGCAGTCCCCAGACAGGTCTCTCTGGAAACACCATATATTTT.

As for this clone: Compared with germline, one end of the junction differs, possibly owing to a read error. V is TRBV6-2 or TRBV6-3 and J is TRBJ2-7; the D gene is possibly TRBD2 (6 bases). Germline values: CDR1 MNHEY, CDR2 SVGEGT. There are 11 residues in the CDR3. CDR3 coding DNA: TGTGCCAGCAGTTCGGGACTCGAGGTTCTCTTC. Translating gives CASSSGLEVLF.